This entry describes one T cell receptor beta chain. What it binds is unknown. Someone took a 2.5 ml blood sample from each of the donors. In germline, CDR1 is SEHNR, CDR2 FQNEAQ (reference sequence). The CDR3 extends over 13 amino acids. These data come from a study of monozygotic twins with inflammatory bowel disease. Two rounds of nested PCR, of roughly 15 and 9 cycles, were run on TCRalpha and TCRbeta cDNA. TCRdb re-called the 5' RACE reads; one entry per CDR3 protein, DNA not given. This repertoire comprises 400,000 or so distinct CDR3 sequences; its ten largest clones make up about 2.3%. General study results and limits: Some repertoire variability may stem from patients' differing immunosuppressive treatments. Fewer shared clonotypes with others were found in IBD patients than in healthy twins, especially with disease activity.

The origin of this receptor is a human donor with ulcerative colitis or Crohn's disease, or a healthy co-twin of an affected twin (not recorded which). The source material was blood. V is TRBV7-9 and J is TRBJ2-5; as DNA is missing, the TRBD2 call by TCRdb cannot be tested. The CDR3 protein is CASSLLGRETQYF.